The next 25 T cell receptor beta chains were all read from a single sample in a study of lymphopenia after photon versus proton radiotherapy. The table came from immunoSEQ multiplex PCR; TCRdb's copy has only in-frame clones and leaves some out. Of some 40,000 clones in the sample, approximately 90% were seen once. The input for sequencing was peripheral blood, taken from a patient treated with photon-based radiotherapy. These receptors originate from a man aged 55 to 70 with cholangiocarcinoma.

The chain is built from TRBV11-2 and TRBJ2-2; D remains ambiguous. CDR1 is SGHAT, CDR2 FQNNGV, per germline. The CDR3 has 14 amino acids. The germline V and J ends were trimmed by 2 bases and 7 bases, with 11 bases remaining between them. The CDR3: CASSLPSRNGELFF. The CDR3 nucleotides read TGTGCCAGCAGCTTACCCTCGCGGAACGGGGAGCTGTTTTTT.

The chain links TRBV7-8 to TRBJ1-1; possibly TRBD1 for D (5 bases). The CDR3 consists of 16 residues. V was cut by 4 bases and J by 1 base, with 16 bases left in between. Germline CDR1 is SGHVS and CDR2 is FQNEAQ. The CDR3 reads CASSSEPGTGNTEAFF. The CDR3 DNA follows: TGTGCCAGCAGCTCCGAACCCGGGACCGGGAACACTGAAGCTTTCTTT. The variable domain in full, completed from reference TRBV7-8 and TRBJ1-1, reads GAGVSQSPRYKVAKRGQDVALRCDPISGHVSLFWYQQALGQGPEFLTYFQNEAQLDKSGLPSDRFFAERPEGSVSTLKIQRTQQEDSAVYLCASSSEPGTGNTEAFFGQGTRLTVV.

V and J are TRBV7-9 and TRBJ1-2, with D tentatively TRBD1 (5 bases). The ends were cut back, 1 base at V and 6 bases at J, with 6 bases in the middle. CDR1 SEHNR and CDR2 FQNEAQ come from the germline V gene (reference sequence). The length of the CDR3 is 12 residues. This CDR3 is CASSLGGDGYTF. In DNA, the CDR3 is TGTGCCAGCAGCTTAGGGGGCGATGGCTACACCTTC.

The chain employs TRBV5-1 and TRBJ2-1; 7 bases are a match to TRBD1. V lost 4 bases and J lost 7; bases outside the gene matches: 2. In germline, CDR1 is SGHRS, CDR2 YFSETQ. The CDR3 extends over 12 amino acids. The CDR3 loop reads CASSIQGNEQFF. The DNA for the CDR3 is TGCGCCAGCAGCATACAGGGGAATGAGCAGTTCTTC.

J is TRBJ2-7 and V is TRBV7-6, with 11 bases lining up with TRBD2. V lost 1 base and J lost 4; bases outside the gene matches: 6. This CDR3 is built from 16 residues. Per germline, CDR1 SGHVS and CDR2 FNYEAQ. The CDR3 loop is CASSLGLAGGGYEQYF. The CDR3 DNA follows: TGTGCCAGCAGCTTAGGCCTAGCGGGAGGTGGTTACGAGCAGTACTTC.

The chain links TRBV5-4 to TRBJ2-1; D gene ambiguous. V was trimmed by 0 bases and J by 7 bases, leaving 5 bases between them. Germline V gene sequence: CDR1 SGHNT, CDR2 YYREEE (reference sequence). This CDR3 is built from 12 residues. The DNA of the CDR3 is TGTGCCAGCAGCTTGGGTTCGAATGAGCAGTTCTTC. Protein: CASSLGSNEQFF. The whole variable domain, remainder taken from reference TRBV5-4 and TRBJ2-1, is ETGVTQSPTHLIKTRGQQVTLRCSSQSGHNTVSWYQQALGQGPQFIFQYYREEENGRGNFPPRFSGLQFPNYSSELNVNALELDDSALYLCASSLGSNEQFFGPGTRLTVL.

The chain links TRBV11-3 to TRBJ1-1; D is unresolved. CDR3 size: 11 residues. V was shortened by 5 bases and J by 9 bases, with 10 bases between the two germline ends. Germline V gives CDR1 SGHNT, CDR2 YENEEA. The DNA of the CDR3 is TGTGCCAGCAGCCGGATTTCCAAAGCTTTCTTT. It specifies CASSRISKAFF.

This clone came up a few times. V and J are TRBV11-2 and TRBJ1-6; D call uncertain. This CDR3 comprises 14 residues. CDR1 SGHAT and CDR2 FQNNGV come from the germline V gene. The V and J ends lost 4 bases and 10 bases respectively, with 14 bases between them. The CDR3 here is CASSSPTLLSPLHF. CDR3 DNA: TGTGCCAGCAGCTCCCCAACCCTGTTGTCACCCCTCCACTTT.

The CDR3 is CASSPQTGRHTEAFF. The DNA for the CDR3 is TGTGCCAGCAGCCCCCAGACAGGGCGCCACACTGAAGCTTTCTTT. The V gene is TRBV7-3, the J gene TRBJ1-1, with TRBD1 matching 7 bases. CDR1 and CDR2 (germline): SGHTA, FQGTGA. The CDR3 totals 15 residues. The trim removed 5 bases at V and 3 bases at J, leaving 9 bases unmatched.

The CDR3 sequence is CASSPRTGTVKNIQYF. The CDR3, as DNA: TGTGCCAGCAGCCCAAGGACAGGGACGGTAAAAAACATTCAGTACTTC. The rearrangement joins TRBV7-2 to TRBJ2-4; 8 positions agree with TRBD1. With V trimmed by 5 bases and J by 4 bases, 10 bases remained unmatched. The CDR3 is 16 amino acids. CDR1 and CDR2 (germline): SGHTA, FQGNSA.

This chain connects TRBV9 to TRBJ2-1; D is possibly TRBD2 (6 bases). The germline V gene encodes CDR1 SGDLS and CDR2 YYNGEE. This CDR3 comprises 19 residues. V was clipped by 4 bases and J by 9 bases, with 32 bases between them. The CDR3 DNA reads TGTGCCAGCAGCCTCCGACCCTCGGCGGGACGGGGAGCCTGGAGTGAGCAGTTCTTC. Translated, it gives CASSLRPSAGRGAWSEQFF.

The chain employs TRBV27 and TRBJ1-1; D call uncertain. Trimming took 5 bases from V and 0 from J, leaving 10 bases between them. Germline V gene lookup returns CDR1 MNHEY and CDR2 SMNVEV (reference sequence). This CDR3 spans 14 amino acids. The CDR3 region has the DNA TGTGCCAGCAGTCCAGGACGGATGAACACTGAAGCTTTCTTT. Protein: CASSPGRMNTEAFF.

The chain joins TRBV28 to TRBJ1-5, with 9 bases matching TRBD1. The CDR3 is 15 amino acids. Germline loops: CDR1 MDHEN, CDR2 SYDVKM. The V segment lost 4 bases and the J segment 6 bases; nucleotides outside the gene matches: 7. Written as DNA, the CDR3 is TGTGCCAGCAGTTGGGGACAGGGTGGAATTCAGCCCCAGCATTTT. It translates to CASSWGQGGIQPQHF.

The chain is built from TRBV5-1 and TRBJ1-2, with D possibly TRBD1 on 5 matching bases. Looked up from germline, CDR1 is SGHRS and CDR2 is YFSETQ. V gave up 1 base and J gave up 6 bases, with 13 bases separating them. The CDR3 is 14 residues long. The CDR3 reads CASSLLAGRNGYTF. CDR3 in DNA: TGCGCCAGCAGCTTGCTAGCAGGGAGGAATGGCTACACCTTC.

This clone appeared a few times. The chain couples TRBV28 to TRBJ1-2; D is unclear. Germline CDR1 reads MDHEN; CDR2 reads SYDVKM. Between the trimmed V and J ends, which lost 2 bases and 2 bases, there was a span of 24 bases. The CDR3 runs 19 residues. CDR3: CASSLPIWAAAYNNYGYTF. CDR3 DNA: TGTGCCAGCAGTTTACCGATTTGGGCAGCTGCCTATAACAACTATGGCTACACCTTC.

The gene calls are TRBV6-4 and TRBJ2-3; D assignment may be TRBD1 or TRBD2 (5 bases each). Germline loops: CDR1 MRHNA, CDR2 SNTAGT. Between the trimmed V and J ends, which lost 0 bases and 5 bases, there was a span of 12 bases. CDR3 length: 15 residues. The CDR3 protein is CASSDSATGGDTQYF. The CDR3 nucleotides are TGTGCCAGCAGTGACTCAGCAACTGGGGGAGATACGCAGTATTTT.

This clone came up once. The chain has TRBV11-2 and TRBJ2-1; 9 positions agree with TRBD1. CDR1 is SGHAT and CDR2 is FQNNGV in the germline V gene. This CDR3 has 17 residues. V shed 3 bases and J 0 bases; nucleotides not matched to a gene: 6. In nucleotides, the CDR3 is TGTGCCAGCAGCTTTAGGACAGGGGCAGTCTCCTACAATGAGCAGTTCTTC. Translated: CASSFRTGAVSYNEQFF.

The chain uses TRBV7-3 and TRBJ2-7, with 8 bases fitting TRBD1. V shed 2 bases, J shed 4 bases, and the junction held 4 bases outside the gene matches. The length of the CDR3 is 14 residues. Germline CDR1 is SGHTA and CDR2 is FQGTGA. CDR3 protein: CASSLGQGHYEQYF. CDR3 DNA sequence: TGTGCCAGCAGCTTAGGACAGGGTCATTACGAGCAGTACTTC.

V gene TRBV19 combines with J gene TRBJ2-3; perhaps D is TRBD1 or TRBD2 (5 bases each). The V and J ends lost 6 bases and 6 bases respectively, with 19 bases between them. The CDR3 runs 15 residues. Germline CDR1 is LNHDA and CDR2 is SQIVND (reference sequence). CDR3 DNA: TGTGCCAGTAGCACCGGGGACCCACAACGGGATACGCAGTATTTT. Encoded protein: CASSTGDPQRDTQYF.

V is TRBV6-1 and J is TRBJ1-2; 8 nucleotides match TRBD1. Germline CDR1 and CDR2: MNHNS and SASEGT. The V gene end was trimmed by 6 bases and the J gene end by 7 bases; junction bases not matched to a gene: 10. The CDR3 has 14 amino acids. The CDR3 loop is CASSYDRGRSGYTF. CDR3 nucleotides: TGTGCCAGCAGCTACGACAGGGGACGAAGTGGCTACACCTTC.

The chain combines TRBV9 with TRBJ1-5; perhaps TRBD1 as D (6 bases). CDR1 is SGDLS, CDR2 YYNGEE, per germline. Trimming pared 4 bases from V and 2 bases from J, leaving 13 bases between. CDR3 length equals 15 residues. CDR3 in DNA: TGTGCCAGCAGCTCAGGGGTTTGGGGCAATCAGCCCCAGCATTTT. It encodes CASSSGVWGNQPQHF.

CDR3 in amino acids: CASSAPSPGELFF. The DNA of the CDR3 is TGTGCCAGCAGCGCCCCGAGCCCCGGGGAGCTGTTTTTT. The chain has TRBV9 and TRBJ2-2; the D is unclear. V shed 3 bases and J shed 6 bases, with 9 bases lying between them. The CDR3 is 13 amino acids. Germline CDR1 reads SGDLS; CDR2 reads YYNGEE.

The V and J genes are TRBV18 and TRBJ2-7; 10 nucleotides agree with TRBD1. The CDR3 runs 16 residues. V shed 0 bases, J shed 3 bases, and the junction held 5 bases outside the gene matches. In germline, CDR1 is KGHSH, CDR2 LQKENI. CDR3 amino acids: CASSPPGTGVLYEQYF. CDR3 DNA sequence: TGTGCCAGCTCACCACCCGGGACAGGGGTTCTCTACGAGCAGTACTTC.

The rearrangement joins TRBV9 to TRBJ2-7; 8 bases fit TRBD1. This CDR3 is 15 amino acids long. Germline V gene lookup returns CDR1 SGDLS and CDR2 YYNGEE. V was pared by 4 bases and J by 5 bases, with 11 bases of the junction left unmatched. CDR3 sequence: CASSPKDRVIHEQYF. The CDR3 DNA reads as TGTGCCAGCAGCCCTAAGGACAGGGTGATCCACGAGCAGTACTTC.

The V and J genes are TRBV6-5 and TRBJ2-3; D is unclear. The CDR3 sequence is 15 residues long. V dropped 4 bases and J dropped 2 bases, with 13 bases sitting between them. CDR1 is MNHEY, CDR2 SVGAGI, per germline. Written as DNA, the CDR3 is TGTGCCAGCAGTTCTTGGCTGTATAACACAGATACGCAGTATTTT. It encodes CASSSWLYNTDTQYF.